This TCR beta chain was sequenced in a study of blood T cell repertoires in COVID-19. Study summary: Sites across the United States, Italy and Spain contributed samples from acute and convalescent COVID-19. T cells, B-cell-depleted T cells, or PBMCs supplied cDNA or gDNA.

With 0 bases removed from V and 9 bases from J, the gap between germline ends came to 11 bases. CDR3 length equals 13 residues. In germline, CDR1 is MNHEY, CDR2 SVGAGI. In the original analysis: From reference gene primer amplification, estimates of nucleated cell counts were derived. Assay: immunoSEQ multiplex PCR; the TCRdb copy retains only in-frame clones and omits some. The V and J calls and clone size come from that table; D and trimming were worked out from the DNA. The data contain 200,000 to 250,000 clones, roughly 84% of them seen just once; the ten biggest clones take up about 2.4%. This clone was detected ten times or more.

Sequencing was performed on peripheral blood. This TCR was sampled from an older woman with acute or convalescent COVID-19. This rearrangement joins TRBV6-5 to TRBJ1-2, with a tentative D call TRBD1 (5 bases). CDR3 in DNA: TGTGCCAGCAGTTACTCCGGGACTCCGAGCTACACCTTC. Translated, it gives CASSYSGTPSYTF.